Listed here are 23 T cell receptor beta chains from one sample, sequenced in a study of shared clonotypes between healthy human individuals. Libraries were prepared by immunoSEQ multiplex PCR; TCRdb keeps only in-frame clonotypes and omits some of them. The sample records approximately 2.5 million clones, roughly 92% being singletons. The specimen sequenced was naive CD4+ T cells sorted from blood. Specified subset: CD45RA+ positively selected. These receptors were obtained from a man younger than 30 in good health.

This clone has just one count. The rearrangement uses TRBV18 and TRBJ1-3; a weak D match, TRBD1 (5 bases). V lost 4 bases to trimming and J lost 2 bases, with 12 bases between them. The CDR3 has 15 amino acids. Germline values: CDR1 KGHSH, CDR2 LQKENI. CDR3 amino acids: CASSLAWDPGNTIYF. CDR3 in DNA: TGTGCCAGCTCACTGGCTTGGGACCCTGGAAACACCATATATTTT.

To note about this clone: Other DNA sequences within the sample encode an identical CDR3. The chain uses TRBV6-5 and TRBJ2-1; 10 bases are shared with TRBD2. The CDR3 sequence is 15 residues long. The trim removed 4 bases at V and 2 bases at J, leaving 2 bases unmatched. Germline CDR1 is MNHEY and CDR2 is SVGAGI. As DNA, the CDR3 is TGTGCCAGCAGTTCACTAGCGGGGCCCTACAATGAGCAGTTCTTC. Translated: CASSSLAGPYNEQFF.

The chain carries TRBV28 and TRBJ2-7; no definite D call. V lost 4 bases to trimming and J lost 3 bases, with 10 bases between them. The CDR3 totals 13 residues. From germline, CDR1 is MDHEN and CDR2 SYDVKM. DNA for the CDR3: TGTGCCAGCAGTTCGTCGGTTATCTACGAGCAGTACTTC. Amino acid sequence: CASSSSVIYEQYF.

The rearrangement uses TRBV4-1 and TRBJ1-2, with 10 bases matching TRBD1. The CDR3 loop spans 17 amino acids. Unmatched junction bases numbered 7, after V lost 1 base and J lost 2 bases. The germline V gene has CDR1 MGHRA and CDR2 YSYEKL. Here the CDR3 DNA reads TGCGCCAGCAGCCAAGTGTTCCCGGGACAGGGGAACTATGGCTACACCTTC. The encoded protein is CASSQVFPGQGNYGYTF.

The V and J genes are TRBV5-1 and TRBJ2-7; no definite D call. The length of the CDR3 is 13 residues. V dropped 4 bases and J dropped 3 bases, with 11 bases sitting between them. Germline CDR1 reads SGHRS; CDR2 reads YFSETQ. DNA for the CDR3: TGCGCCAGCAGCCCGCTGGGCGTCTACGAGCAGTACTTC. Translating it yields CASSPLGVYEQYF.

Remarks on this clone: The same CDR3 arises from other DNA sequences in this sample as well. This chain uses TRBV5-6 with TRBJ2-3, with a possible D match to TRBD2 (6 bases). With 2 bases removed from V and 3 bases from J, the gap between germline ends came to 7 bases. CDR1 is SGHDT, CDR2 YYEEEE, per germline. The CDR3 totals 13 residues. CDR3 DNA: TGTGCCAGCAGCTTTAGCGGTACAGATACGCAGTATTTT. It translates to CASSFSGTDTQYF.

The chain joins TRBV5-1 to TRBJ1-4; no firm D call. Germline CDR1 is SGHRS and CDR2 is YFSETQ. V was shortened by 0 bases and J by 5 bases, with 14 bases between the two germline ends. The CDR3 has 16 residues. The CDR3 bases are TGCGCCAGCAGCTTGGCCCTGACGAGAACAAATGAAAAACTGTTTTTT. Protein sequence: CASSLALTRTNEKLFF.

The chain combines TRBV9 with TRBJ2-7, with TRBD2 as a possible D gene (6 bases). The V gene lost 3 bases and the J gene lost 0 bases, with 7 bases spanning the gap. Germline V gives CDR1 SGDLS, CDR2 YYNGEE. The CDR3 is 13 residues long. CDR3 protein: CASSATSSYEQYF. The CDR3 bases are TGTGCCAGCAGCGCGACTAGCTCCTACGAGCAGTACTTC.

The chain recombines TRBV19 with TRBJ2-2; D remains ambiguous. Trimming removed 6 bases from V and 6 bases from J, with 17 bases in between. The length of the CDR3 is 15 residues. Looked up from germline, CDR1 is LNHDA and CDR2 is SQIVND (reference sequence). The CDR3: CASSTKVDLPGELFF. The CDR3 bases are TGTGCCAGTAGCACAAAGGTCGACTTGCCCGGGGAGCTGTTTTTT.

The V gene is TRBV5-6, the J gene TRBJ2-1; 8 bases match TRBD1. Germline V gene data show CDR1 as SGHDT and CDR2 as YYEEEE. The length of the CDR3 is 15 residues. With V trimmed by 5 bases and J by 0 bases, 4 bases remained unmatched. CDR3 sequence: CASSTTGGSYNEQFF. DNA for the CDR3: TGTGCCAGCAGTACAACAGGGGGCTCCTACAATGAGCAGTTCTTC.

The genes are TRBV7-2 and TRBJ1-5; the D is unclear. With 5 bases removed from V and 0 bases from J, the gap between germline ends came to 14 bases. CDR1 is SGHTA, CDR2 FQGNSA, per germline. The length of the CDR3 is 16 residues. CDR3 in amino acids: CASSPRSYSSNQPQHF. CDR3 DNA sequence: TGTGCCAGCAGCCCCCGGAGTTACTCTAGCAATCAGCCCCAGCATTTT.

CDR3 in DNA: TGTGCCAGCGGGCGGGGGGGCCAAGGAGATACGCAGTATTTT. Amino acid sequence: CASGRGGQGDTQYF. The rearrangement joins TRBV6-5 to TRBJ2-3, with TRBD2 matching 9 bases. The junction had 8 bases not matched to a gene; V was cut back by 8 bases and J by 5 bases. The CDR3 extends over 14 amino acids. CDR1 and CDR2 (germline): MNHEY, SVGAGI.

The chain has TRBV28 and TRBJ2-1, with 9 bases aligning to TRBD2. Germline V gene sequence: CDR1 MDHEN, CDR2 SYDVKM. The trim removed 3 bases at V and 7 bases at J, leaving 4 bases unmatched. This CDR3 has 14 residues. The CDR3 spells CASSFGGGANEQFF. In nucleotides, the CDR3 is TGTGCCAGCAGTTTTGGCGGGGGGGCTAATGAGCAGTTCTTC.

As regards this clone: Other DNA sequences in the same sample also yield this CDR3. The chain uses TRBV11-3 and TRBJ2-2; D is uncertain. Trimming removed 3 bases from V and 1 base from J, with 3 bases in between. Germline V gene sequence: CDR1 SGHNT, CDR2 YENEEA. The length of the CDR3 is 13 residues. CDR3 sequence reads: CASSFRNTGELFF. CDR3 sequence (DNA): TGTGCCAGCAGCTTCCGGAACACCGGGGAGCTGTTTTTT.

This chain joins TRBV5-4 and TRBJ2-3; maybe TRBD2 (6 bases). CDR3 length equals 16 residues. V lost 1 base and J 2 bases, leaving 14 bases between the germline ends. Germline V gene sequence: CDR1 SGHNT, CDR2 YYREEE (reference sequence). The CDR3 DNA reads TGTGCCAGCAGCTTGTATACTAGCACGAACACAGATACGCAGTATTTT. Translated: CASSLYTSTNTDTQYF.

V gene TRBV2 combines with J gene TRBJ1-4; tentatively, D is TRBD1 (6 bases). This CDR3 has 15 amino acids. With 5 bases removed from V and 4 bases from J, the gap between germline ends came to 14 bases. The germline V gene has CDR1 SNHLY and CDR2 FYNNEI. CDR3 DNA: TGTGCCAGCAGTCCCCAGACAGGACGTAATGAAAAACTGTTTTTT. Encoded protein: CASSPQTGRNEKLFF.

The chain carries TRBV11-2 and TRBJ2-7; TRBD1 is a possible D gene (5 bases). Germline loops: CDR1 SGHAT, CDR2 FQNNGV. Trimming cost V 0 bases and J 1 base, with 13 bases left between them. The CDR3 sequence is 16 residues long. The CDR3 DNA sequence: TGTGCCAGCAGCTTAGATTCAGGGCAGCTGTCCTACGAGCAGTACTTC. It encodes CASSLDSGQLSYEQYF.

This clone was seen just once. The CDR3: CASSSGQVQGNYGYTF. DNA for the CDR3: TGCGCCAGCAGCTCGGGACAGGTTCAAGGGAACTATGGCTACACCTTC. This chain uses TRBV5-1 with TRBJ1-2, with 8 bases aligning to TRBD1. The CDR3 loop spans 16 amino acids. With 3 bases clipped from V and 2 bases from J, the junction kept 9 bases outside the gene matches. Germline V gives CDR1 SGHRS, CDR2 YFSETQ.

This chain connects TRBV11-2 to TRBJ2-5; 9 bases match TRBD2. The CDR3 is made up of 17 amino acids. Germline V gene sequence: CDR1 SGHAT, CDR2 FQNNGV. V trimming: 2 bases; J trimming: 1 base; junction bases outside the gene matches: 8. CDR3 amino acids: CASSLHPLAGTQETQYF. The CDR3 nucleotides read TGTGCCAGCAGCTTACACCCTCTAGCGGGAACCCAAGAGACCCAGTACTTC.

The rearrangement links TRBV19 to TRBJ2-2; 8 bases map to TRBD2. This CDR3 is built from 14 residues. J lost 7 bases, V lost 7 bases, and 8 bases had no gene match. Per the germline V gene, CDR1 is LNHDA and CDR2 is SQIVND (reference sequence). The CDR3 sequence: CASIASGLGGELFF. DNA for the CDR3: TGTGCCAGTATCGCTAGCGGGTTGGGCGGGGAGCTGTTTTTT.

The chain couples TRBV29-1 to TRBJ1-2; TRBD1 matches at 7 bases. The germline V gene has CDR1 SQVTM and CDR2 ANQGSEA. The CDR3 has 13 amino acids. The V segment lost 6 bases and the J segment 4 bases; nucleotides outside the gene matches: 8. Here the CDR3 DNA reads TGCAGCGTGGAAATGACAGGGTCCTATGGCTACACCTTC. Amino acid sequence: CSVEMTGSYGYTF.

This clone was counted once. At the DNA level, this CDR3 is encoded by other sequences in the same sample as well. The CDR3 bases are TGTGCCAGCAGTGAGTCAGGGATGAACACTGAAGCTTTCTTT. The encoded protein is CASSESGMNTEAFF. V and J are TRBV25-1 and TRBJ1-1, with D tentatively TRBD1 (5 bases). Germline V gene lookup returns CDR1 MGHDK and CDR2 SYGVNS. V was clipped by 3 bases and J by 0 bases, with 8 bases between them. CDR3 length equals 14 residues.

The V and J genes are TRBV7-9 and TRBJ1-1; D gene ambiguous. There are 12 residues in the CDR3. The V gene's germline CDR1 is SEHNR and CDR2 FQNEAQ (reference sequence). V was pared by 6 bases and J by 8 bases, with 13 bases between. CDR3 protein: CASSLRGGEAFF. The DNA of the CDR3 is TGTGCCAGCAGTCTCCGCGGCGGCGAAGCTTTCTTT. Full variable domain (rest looked up from reference TRBV7-9 and TRBJ1-1): DTGVSQNPRHKITKRGQNVTFRCDPISEHNRLYWYRQTLGQGPEFLTYFQNEAQLEKSRLLSDRFSAERPKGSFSTLEIQRTEQGDSAMYLCASSLRGGEAFFGQGTRLTVV.